This TCR beta chain was obtained from a study of shared clonotypes between healthy human individuals. The count of this clone is one. Naive CD4+ cells were CD45RA-selected; the remaining cells were memory. Germline values: CDR1 KGHSH, CDR2 LQKENI. The CDR3 contains 15 residues. V shed 0 bases and J shed 3 bases, with 9 bases lying between them. The protocol was immunoSEQ multiplex PCR, while the TCRdb copy is restricted to in-frame clones and leaves out a portion. Counted here are about 1.1 million clones, 75% to 80% occurring once; the ten biggest clones make up roughly 0.55%. The TCR sequence derives from a man younger than 35 in good health. Some clones in this sample may be carry-over from other donors' samples. Sequencing input: memory CD4+ T cells from PBMCs. The subset: CD45RA-negative fraction. The chain recombines TRBV18 with TRBJ2-1; unclear D gene. CDR3 region: CASSPPNGRYNEQFF. The CDR3 DNA follows: TGTGCCAGCTCACCACCTAACGGGCGCTACAATGAGCAGTTCTTC.